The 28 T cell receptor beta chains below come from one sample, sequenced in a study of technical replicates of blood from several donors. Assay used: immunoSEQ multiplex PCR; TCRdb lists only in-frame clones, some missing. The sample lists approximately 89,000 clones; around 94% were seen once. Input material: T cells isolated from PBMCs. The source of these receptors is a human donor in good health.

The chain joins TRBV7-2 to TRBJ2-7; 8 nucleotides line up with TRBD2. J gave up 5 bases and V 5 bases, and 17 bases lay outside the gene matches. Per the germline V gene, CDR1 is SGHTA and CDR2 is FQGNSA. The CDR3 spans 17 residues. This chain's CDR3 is CASSLLPPGLVIHEQYF. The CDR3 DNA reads TGTGCCAGCAGCCTTTTGCCTCCGGGACTAGTGATCCACGAGCAGTACTTC.

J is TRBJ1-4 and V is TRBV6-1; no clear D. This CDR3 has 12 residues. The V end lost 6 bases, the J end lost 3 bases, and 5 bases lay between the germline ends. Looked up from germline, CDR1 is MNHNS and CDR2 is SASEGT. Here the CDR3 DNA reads TGTGCCAGCAGAACAGCTAATGAAAAACTGTTTTTT. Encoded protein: CASRTANEKLFF.

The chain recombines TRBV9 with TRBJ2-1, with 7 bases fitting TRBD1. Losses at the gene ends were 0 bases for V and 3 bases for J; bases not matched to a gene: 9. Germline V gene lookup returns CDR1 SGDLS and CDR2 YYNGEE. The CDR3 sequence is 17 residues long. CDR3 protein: CASSVDLRAGGYNEQFF. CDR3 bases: TGTGCCAGCAGCGTAGATTTACGGGCAGGGGGCTACAATGAGCAGTTCTTC.

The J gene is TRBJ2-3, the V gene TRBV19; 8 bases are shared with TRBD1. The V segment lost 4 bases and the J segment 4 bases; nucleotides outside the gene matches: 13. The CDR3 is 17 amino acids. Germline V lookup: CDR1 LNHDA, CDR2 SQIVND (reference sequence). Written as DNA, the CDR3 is TGTGCCAGTAGTACTCAACGGACAGGGTGGTCCCCAGATACGCAGTATTTT. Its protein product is CASSTQRTGWSPDTQYF.

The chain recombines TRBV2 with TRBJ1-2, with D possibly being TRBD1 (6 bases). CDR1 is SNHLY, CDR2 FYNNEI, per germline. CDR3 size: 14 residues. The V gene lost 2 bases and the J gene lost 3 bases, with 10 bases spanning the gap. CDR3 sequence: CASSEWDNYYGYTF. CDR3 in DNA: TGTGCCAGCAGTGAATGGGACAACTACTATGGCTACACCTTC.

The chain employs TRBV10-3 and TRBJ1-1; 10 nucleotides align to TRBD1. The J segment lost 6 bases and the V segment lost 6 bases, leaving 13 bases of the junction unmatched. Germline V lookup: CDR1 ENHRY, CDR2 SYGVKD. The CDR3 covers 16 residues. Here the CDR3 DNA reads TGTGCCATCAGAAGCCCGGGACAGGGGCTTCATGCTGAAGCTTTCTTT. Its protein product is CAIRSPGQGLHAEAFF.

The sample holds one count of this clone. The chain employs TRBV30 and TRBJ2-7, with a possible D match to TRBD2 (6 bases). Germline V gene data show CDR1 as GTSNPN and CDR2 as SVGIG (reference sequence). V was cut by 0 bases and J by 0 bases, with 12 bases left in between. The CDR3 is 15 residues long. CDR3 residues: CAWSVLGLYSYEQYF. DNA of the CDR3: TGTGCCTGGAGTGTACTGGGACTCTACTCCTACGAGCAGTACTTC. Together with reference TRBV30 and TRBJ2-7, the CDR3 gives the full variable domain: SQTIHQWPATLVQPVGSPLSLECTVEGTSNPNLYWYRQAAGRGLQLLFYSVGIGQISSEVPQNLSASRPQDRQFILSSKKLLLSDSGFYLCAWSVLGLYSYEQYFGPGTRLTVT.

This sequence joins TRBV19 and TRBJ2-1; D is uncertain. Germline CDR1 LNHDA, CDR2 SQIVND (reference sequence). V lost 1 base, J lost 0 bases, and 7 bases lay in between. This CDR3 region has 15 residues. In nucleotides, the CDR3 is TGTGCCAGTAGTATAGGCTCTAGCTCCTACAATGAGCAGTTCTTC. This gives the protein CASSIGSSSYNEQFF.

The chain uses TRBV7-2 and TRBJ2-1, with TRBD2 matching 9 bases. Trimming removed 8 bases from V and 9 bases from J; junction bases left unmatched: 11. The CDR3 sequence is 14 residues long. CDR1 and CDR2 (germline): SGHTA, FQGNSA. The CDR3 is CASVVSGSKAEQFF. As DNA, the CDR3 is TGTGCCAGCGTTGTTAGCGGGAGTAAGGCTGAGCAGTTCTTC.

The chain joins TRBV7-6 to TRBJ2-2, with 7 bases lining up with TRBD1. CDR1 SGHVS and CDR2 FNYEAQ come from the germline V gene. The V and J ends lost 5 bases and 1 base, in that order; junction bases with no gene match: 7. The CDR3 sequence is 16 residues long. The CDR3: CASSPWTGGNTGELFF. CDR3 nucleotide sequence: TGTGCCAGCAGCCCCTGGACAGGCGGGAACACCGGGGAGCTGTTTTTT.

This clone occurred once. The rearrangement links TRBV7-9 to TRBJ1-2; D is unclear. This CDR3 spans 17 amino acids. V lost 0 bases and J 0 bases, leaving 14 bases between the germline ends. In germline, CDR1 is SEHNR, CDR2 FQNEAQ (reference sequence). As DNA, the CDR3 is TGTGCCAGCAGCTTAGCTCTCTCTTCGCGAGCTAACTATGGCTACACCTTC. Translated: CASSLALSSRANYGYTF.

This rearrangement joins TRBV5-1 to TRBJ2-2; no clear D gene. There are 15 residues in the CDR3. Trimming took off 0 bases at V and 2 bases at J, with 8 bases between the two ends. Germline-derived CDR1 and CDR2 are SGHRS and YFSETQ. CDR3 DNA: TGCGCCAGCAGCTTGGTCTCAGTTAACACCGGGGAGCTGTTTTTT. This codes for CASSLVSVNTGELFF.

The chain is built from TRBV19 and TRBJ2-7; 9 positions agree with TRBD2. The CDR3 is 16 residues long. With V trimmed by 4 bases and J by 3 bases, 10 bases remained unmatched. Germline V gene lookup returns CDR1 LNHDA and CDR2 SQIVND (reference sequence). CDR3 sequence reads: CASSTGSAGGFYEQYF. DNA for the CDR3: TGTGCCAGTAGTACGGGGTCGGCGGGAGGGTTCTACGAGCAGTACTTC.

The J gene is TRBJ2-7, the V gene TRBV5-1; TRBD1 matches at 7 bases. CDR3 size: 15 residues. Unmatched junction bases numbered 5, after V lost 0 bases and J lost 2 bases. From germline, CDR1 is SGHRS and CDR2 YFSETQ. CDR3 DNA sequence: TGCGCCAGCAGCTTGGCCGGGACAGCCACCTACGAGCAGTACTTC. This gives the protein CASSLAGTATYEQYF.

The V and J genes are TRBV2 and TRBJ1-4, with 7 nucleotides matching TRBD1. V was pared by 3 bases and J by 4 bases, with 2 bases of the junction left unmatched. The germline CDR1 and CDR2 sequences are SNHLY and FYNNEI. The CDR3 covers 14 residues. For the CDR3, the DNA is TGTGCCAGCAGTGATGACAGGGTTAATGAAAAACTGTTTTTT. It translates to CASSDDRVNEKLFF. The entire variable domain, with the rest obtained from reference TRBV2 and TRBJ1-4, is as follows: EPEVTQTPSHQVTQMGQEVILRCVPISNHLYFYWYRQILGQKVEFLVSFYNNEISEKSEIFDDQFSVERPDGSNFTLKIRSTKLEDSAMYFCASSDDRVNEKLFFGSGTQLSVL.

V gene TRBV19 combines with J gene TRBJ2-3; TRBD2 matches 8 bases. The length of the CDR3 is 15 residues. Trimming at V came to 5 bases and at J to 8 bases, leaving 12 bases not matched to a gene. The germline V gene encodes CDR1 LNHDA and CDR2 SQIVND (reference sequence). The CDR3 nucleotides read TGTGCCAGTAGTCTGTCCGGGACTAGTGGGGCTACGCAGTATTTT. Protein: CASSLSGTSGATQYF. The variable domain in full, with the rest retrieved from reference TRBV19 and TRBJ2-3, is DGGITQSPKYLFRKEGQNVTLSCEQNLNHDAMYWYRQDPGQGLRLIYYSQIVNDFQKGDIAEGYSVSREKKESFPLTVTSAQKNPTAFYLCASSLSGTSGATQYFGPGTRLTVL.

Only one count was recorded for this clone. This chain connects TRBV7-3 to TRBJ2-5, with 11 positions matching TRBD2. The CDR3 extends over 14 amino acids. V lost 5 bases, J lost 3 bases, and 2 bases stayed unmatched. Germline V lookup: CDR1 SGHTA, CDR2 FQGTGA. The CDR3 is CASSRGLAEETQYF. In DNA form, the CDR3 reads TGTGCCAGCAGCAGGGGACTAGCGGAAGAGACCCAGTACTTC.

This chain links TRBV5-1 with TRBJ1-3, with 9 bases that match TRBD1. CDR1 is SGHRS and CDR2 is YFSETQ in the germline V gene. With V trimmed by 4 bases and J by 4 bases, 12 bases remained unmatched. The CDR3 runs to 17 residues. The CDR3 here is CASSPLPRDRAGNTIYF. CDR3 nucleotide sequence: TGCGCCAGCAGCCCACTCCCAAGGGACAGGGCCGGAAACACCATATATTTT.

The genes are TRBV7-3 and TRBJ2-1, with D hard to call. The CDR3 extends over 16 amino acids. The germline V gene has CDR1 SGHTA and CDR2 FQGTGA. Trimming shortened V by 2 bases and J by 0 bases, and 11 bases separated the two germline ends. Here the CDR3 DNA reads TGTGCCAGCAGCTTACGACTCCAGAGCTCCTACAATGAGCAGTTCTTC. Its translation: CASSLRLQSSYNEQFF.

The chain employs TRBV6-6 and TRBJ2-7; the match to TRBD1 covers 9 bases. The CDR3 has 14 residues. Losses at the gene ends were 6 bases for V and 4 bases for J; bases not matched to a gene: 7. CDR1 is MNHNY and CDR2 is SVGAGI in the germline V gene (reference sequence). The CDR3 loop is CASSHGTGLYEQYF. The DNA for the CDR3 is TGTGCCAGCAGCCACGGGACAGGGTTATACGAGCAGTACTTC.

CDR3 sequence reads: CASSIVGTDTQYF. In DNA form, the CDR3 reads TGTGCCAGTAGTATAGTCGGGACAGATACGCAGTATTTT. The chain uses TRBV19 and TRBJ2-3, with no clear D. Trimming took off 1 base at V and 3 bases at J, with 5 bases between the two ends. This CDR3 comprises 13 residues. The germline gives CDR1 LNHDA, CDR2 SQIVND (reference sequence).

The CDR3 is CASSTGRQGAFF. The CDR3 DNA reads TGTGCCAGCAGCACGGGCAGACAGGGTGCGTTCTTC. The chain recombines TRBV9 with TRBJ2-1; 7 bases match TRBD1. This CDR3 contains 12 residues. Germline V gene data show CDR1 as SGDLS and CDR2 as YYNGEE. V was clipped by 4 bases and J by 15 bases; unmatched bases: 10.

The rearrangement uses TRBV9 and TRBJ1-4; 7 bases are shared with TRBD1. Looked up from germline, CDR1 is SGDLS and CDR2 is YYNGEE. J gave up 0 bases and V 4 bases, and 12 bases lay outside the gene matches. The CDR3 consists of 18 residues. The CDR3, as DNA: TGTGCCAGCAGCCCGGGACAGCCCATAAGAGCAACTAATGAAAAACTGTTTTTT. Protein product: CASSPGQPIRATNEKLFF.

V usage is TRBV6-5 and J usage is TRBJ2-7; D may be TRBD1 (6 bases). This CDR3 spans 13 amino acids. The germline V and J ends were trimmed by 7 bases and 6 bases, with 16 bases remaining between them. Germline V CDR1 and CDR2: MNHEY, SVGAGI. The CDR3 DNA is TGTGCCAGCACCCCAGGGGAGTCTTTCGAGCAGTACTTC. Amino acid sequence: CASTPGESFEQYF.

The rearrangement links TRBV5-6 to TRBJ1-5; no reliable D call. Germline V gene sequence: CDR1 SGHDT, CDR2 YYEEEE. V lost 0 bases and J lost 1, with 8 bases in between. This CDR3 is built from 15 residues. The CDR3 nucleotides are TGTGCCAGCAGCTTGGTCGGAGGGAGCAATCAGCCCCAGCATTTT. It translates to CASSLVGGSNQPQHF.

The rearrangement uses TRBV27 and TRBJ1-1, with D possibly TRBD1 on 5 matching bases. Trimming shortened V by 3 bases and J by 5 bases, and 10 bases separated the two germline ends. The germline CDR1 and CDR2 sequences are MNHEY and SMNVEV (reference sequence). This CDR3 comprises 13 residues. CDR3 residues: CASSFGGGTEAFF. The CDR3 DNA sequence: TGTGCCAGCAGTTTCGGGGGGGGGACTGAAGCTTTCTTT.

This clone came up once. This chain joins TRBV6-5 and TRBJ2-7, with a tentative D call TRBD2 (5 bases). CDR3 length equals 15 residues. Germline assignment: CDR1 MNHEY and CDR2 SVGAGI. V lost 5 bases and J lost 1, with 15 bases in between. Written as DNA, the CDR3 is TGTGCCAGCAGTCTGGGATTCGGGGTGTCCTACGAGCAGTACTTC. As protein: CASSLGFGVSYEQYF.

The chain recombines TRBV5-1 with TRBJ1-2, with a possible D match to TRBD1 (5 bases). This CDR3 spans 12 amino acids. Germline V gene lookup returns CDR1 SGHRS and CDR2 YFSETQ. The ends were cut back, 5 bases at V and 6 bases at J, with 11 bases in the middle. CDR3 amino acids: CASRRKGDGYTF. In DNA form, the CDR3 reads TGCGCCAGCAGGAGGAAAGGGGATGGCTACACCTTC. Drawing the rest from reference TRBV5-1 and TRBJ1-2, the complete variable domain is KAGVTQTPRYLIKTRGQQVTLSCSPISGHRSVSWYQQTPGQGLQFLFEYFSETQRNKGNFPGRFSGRQFSNSRSEMNVSTLELGDSALYLCASRRKGDGYTFGSGTRLTVV.